The 28 T cell receptor beta chains in this list originate from one sample, sequenced in a study of T cell changes during pregnancy in multiple sclerosis. Clones were sequenced by immunoSEQ multiplex PCR, and TCRdb holds only the in-frame ones, with some missing. The repertoire holds 50,000 or so clones, with 94% as singletons. The starting material was CD4+ T cells from peripheral blood mononuclear cells, obtained in the third trimester of pregnancy. These receptors were collected from a female donor with multiple sclerosis, enrolled in a pregnancy study.

V and J are TRBV13 and TRBJ2-1; 9 nucleotides match TRBD1. The CDR3 is 16 residues long. V lost 4 bases to trimming and J lost 2 bases; unmatched junction nucleotides: 6. From germline, CDR1 is PRHDT and CDR2 FYEKMQ (reference sequence). Written as DNA, the CDR3 is TGTGCCAGCAGCTACCGGACAGGGGTTCCCTACAATGAGCAGTTCTTC. Encoded protein: CASSYRTGVPYNEQFF.

This clone has only one observation. The chain carries TRBV29-1 and TRBJ2-1; D is ambiguous. Trimming removed 7 bases from V and 8 bases from J, with 9 bases in between. Germline loops: CDR1 SQVTM, CDR2 ANQGSEA. There are 10 residues in the CDR3. CDR3 in amino acids: CSASQHEQFF. CDR3 in DNA: TGCAGCGCTTCACAACATGAGCAGTTCTTC.

The gene calls are TRBV19 and TRBJ1-2; the D is unclear. The germline V gene encodes CDR1 LNHDA and CDR2 SQIVND (reference sequence). V was cut by 7 bases and J by 2 bases, with 20 bases left in between. This CDR3 contains 16 residues. The CDR3 DNA sequence: TGTGCCAGTAAGCCGGGAGGACTTACCTTGAACTATGGCTACACCTTC. This codes for CASKPGGLTLNYGYTF.

CDR3 sequence: CASSLVGLESGEQFF. The CDR3 DNA follows: TGCGCCAGCAGCTTGGTTGGACTAGAATCGGGTGAGCAGTTCTTC. The chain carries TRBV5-1 and TRBJ2-1; 7 nucleotides align to TRBD2. Trimming cost V 0 bases and J 9 bases; bases outside gene matches: 9. CDR3 length equals 15 residues. CDR1 is SGHRS, CDR2 YFSETQ, per germline. Together with reference TRBV5-1 and TRBJ2-1, the CDR3 gives the full variable domain: KAGVTQTPRYLIKTRGQQVTLSCSPISGHRSVSWYQQTPGQGLQFLFEYFSETQRNKGNFPGRFSGRQFSNSRSEMNVSTLELGDSALYLCASSLVGLESGEQFFGPGTRLTVL.

The chain is built from TRBV6-5 and TRBJ2-5, with 7 bases that match TRBD2. With 7 bases clipped from V and 4 bases from J, the junction kept 9 bases outside the gene matches. Germline CDR1 MNHEY, CDR2 SVGAGI. The CDR3 has 14 residues. The CDR3 bases are TGTGCCAGCACGAGGACTAGTTTGGCAGAGACCCAGTACTTC. Its translation: CASTRTSLAETQYF.

The chain carries TRBV7-9 and TRBJ1-1, with D possibly TRBD1 on 6 matching bases. Per the germline V gene, CDR1 is SEHNR and CDR2 is FQNEAQ (reference sequence). CDR3 length: 13 residues. The V end lost 5 bases, the J end lost 2 bases, and 9 bases lay between the germline ends. CDR3 in amino acids: CASSLRGNTEAFF. The DNA for the CDR3 is TGTGCCAGCAGCCTCAGGGGAAACACTGAAGCTTTCTTT.

The chain couples TRBV4-2 to TRBJ2-5, with 8 bases aligning to TRBD2. V was clipped by 4 bases and J by 2 bases; unmatched bases: 6. From germline, CDR1 is LGHNA and CDR2 YNFKEQ. The CDR3 consists of 15 residues. The CDR3 sequence: CASSPASGGQETQYF. In DNA, the CDR3 is TGTGCCAGCAGCCCCGCCAGCGGGGGACAAGAGACCCAGTACTTC.

The rearrangement uses TRBV30 and TRBJ2-7; 10 nucleotides agree with TRBD1. J was trimmed by 8 bases and V by 4 bases; bases with no gene match: 11. Germline V gene data show CDR1 as GTSNPN and CDR2 as SVGIG (reference sequence). This CDR3 region has 14 residues. The CDR3 sequence is CAWTPLGQGTQQYF. Written as DNA, the CDR3 is TGTGCCTGGACCCCCCTGGGACAGGGGACCCAGCAGTACTTC.

The V and J genes are TRBV7-2 and TRBJ2-5; D unresolved. The CDR3 is 13 amino acids. Trimming took off 5 bases at V and 1 base at J, with 8 bases between the two ends. CDR1 is SGHTA and CDR2 is FQGNSA in the germline V gene. The CDR3 bases are TGTGCCAGCAGCCCAAGCCGCCAAGAGACCCAGTACTTC. As protein: CASSPSRQETQYF.

The V call is TRBV6-1, the J call TRBJ2-5; 8 bases are shared with TRBD1. This CDR3 has 13 amino acids. The V and J ends lost 9 bases and 5 bases, in that order; junction bases with no gene match: 8. The germline V gene has CDR1 MNHNS and CDR2 SASEGT. The chain's CDR3 is CASKPGGGETQYF. The CDR3 bases are TGTGCCAGTAAACCAGGGGGCGGGGAGACCCAGTACTTC.

The chain employs TRBV4-2 and TRBJ2-7; 13 bases fit TRBD2. Trimming took 1 base from V and 3 from J; bases not matched to a gene: 3. CDR3 size: 16 residues. In germline, CDR1 is LGHNA, CDR2 YNFKEQ. CDR3 nucleotide sequence: TGTGCCAGCAGCCAAGGACTAGCGGGAGGTCTCTACGAGCAGTACTTC. Translated: CASSQGLAGGLYEQYF.

J is TRBJ1-1 and V is TRBV15, with a tentative D call TRBD1 (6 bases). This CDR3 comprises 14 residues. The V gene's germline CDR1 is LNHNV and CDR2 YYDKDF (reference sequence). Trimming shortened V by 0 bases and J by 3 bases, and 8 bases separated the two germline ends. The CDR3 sequence: CATSRENRDTEAFF. CDR3 in DNA: TGTGCCACCAGCAGAGAGAACAGGGACACTGAAGCTTTCTTT.

V is TRBV21-1 and J is TRBJ2-1; TRBD2 is the table's D call and was not checked against the DNA. TRBV21-1 is a recognized pseudogene. This CDR3 spans 19 amino acids. The DNA for the CDR3 is TGTGCCAGCAGCAAAGATCGAGCGGGGGACCTCCTCACCTACAATGAGCAGTTCTTC. Its translation: CASSKDRAGDLLTYNEQFF.

The V and J genes are TRBV5-1 and TRBJ2-1; 8 bases agree with TRBD2. CDR3 size: 13 residues. Germline-derived CDR1 and CDR2 are SGHRS and YFSETQ. V gave up 4 bases and J gave up 10 bases; unmatched junction bases: 7. CDR3 bases: TGCGCCAGCAGCCTACTAGCGGAAAGGGAGCAGTTCTTC. Residues: CASSLLAEREQFF.

The chain links TRBV6-1 to TRBJ2-4, with a tentative D call TRBD2 (7 bases). The CDR3 sequence is 14 residues long. CDR1 is MNHNS, CDR2 SASEGT, per germline. V was cut by 7 bases and J by 5 bases, with 15 bases left in between. Here the CDR3 DNA reads TGTGCCAGCAACGGGGGGCGCTTAGAAAACATTCAGTACTTC. It translates to CASNGGRLENIQYF.

In the case of this clone: Other DNA sequences from this sample encode an identical CDR3 as well. This rearrangement joins TRBV7-2 to TRBJ2-3; 8 bases align to TRBD2. The CDR3 loop spans 14 amino acids. The J segment lost 5 bases and the V segment lost 6 bases, leaving 7 bases of the junction unmatched. Germline values: CDR1 SGHTA, CDR2 FQGNSA. CDR3 DNA sequence: TGTGCCAGCAGACCGGGACTAGACGGAGATACGCAGTATTTT. It yields the protein CASRPGLDGDTQYF.

CDR3 nucleotide sequence: TGTGCCAGCAGCTTAGTTTCAGGGGCGACTGAAGCTTTCTTT. As protein: CASSLVSGATEAFF. This chain uses TRBV7-2 with TRBJ1-1; TRBD1 might be the D (6 bases). The V and J ends lost 1 base and 5 bases respectively, with 11 bases between them. CDR1 is SGHTA, CDR2 FQGNSA, per germline. This CDR3 is 14 amino acids long.

V gene TRBV10-3 combines with J gene TRBJ2-5; unclear D gene. Germline V lookup: CDR1 ENHRY, CDR2 SYGVKD. V lost 0 bases to trimming and J lost 1 base, with 6 bases between them. This CDR3 contains 14 residues. The CDR3 region has the DNA TGTGCCATCAGTGAGTCAACTATCCAAGAGACCCAGTACTTC. Translation gives CAISESTIQETQYF.

V usage is TRBV19 and J usage is TRBJ2-5, with TRBD2 as a possible D gene (5 bases). Looked up from germline, CDR1 is LNHDA and CDR2 is SQIVND (reference sequence). Trimming cost V 3 bases and J 5 bases, with 19 bases left between them. CDR3 length equals 16 residues. CDR3 residues: CASSIGLALGGETQYF. The CDR3 region has the DNA TGTGCCAGTAGTATCGGGCTAGCTCTCGGTGGGGAGACCCAGTACTTC.

The chain is built from TRBV28 and TRBJ2-2, with D tentatively TRBD2 (5 bases). The CDR3 is 16 amino acids. Trimming left V 3 bases short and J 5 bases short, with 16 bases between. Germline CDR1 reads MDHEN; CDR2 reads SYDVKM. The CDR3 bases are TGTGCCAGCAGTTTGGGTCGAGTGGGAGAAACCGGGGAGCTGTTTTTT. It is translated as CASSLGRVGETGELFF.

The chain uses TRBV5-6 and TRBJ2-7; 8 nucleotides align to TRBD1. Germline-derived CDR1 and CDR2 are SGHDT and YYEEEE. CDR3 length equals 16 residues. The trim removed 0 bases at V and 2 bases at J, leaving 7 bases unmatched. The CDR3 bases are TGTGCCAGCAGCTTGGCGGGGCGGACAGGGACCTACGAGCAGTACTTC. Translation gives CASSLAGRTGTYEQYF.

The chain is built from TRBV5-5 and TRBJ2-3; D remains ambiguous. The CDR3 consists of 12 residues. Germline V gene data show CDR1 as SGHKS and CDR2 as YYEKEE (reference sequence). Trimming removed 1 base from V and 6 bases from J, with 6 bases in between. DNA for the CDR3: TGTGCCAGCAGCTTGAACTATGATACGCAGTATTTT. It encodes CASSLNYDTQYF.

The chain couples TRBV13 to TRBJ1-2, with unresolved D. The ends were cut back, 6 bases at V and 4 bases at J, with 12 bases in the middle. The germline V gene has CDR1 PRHDT and CDR2 FYEKMQ (reference sequence). The CDR3 has 13 residues. This CDR3 is CASSAEGLYGYTF. CDR3 in DNA: TGTGCCAGCAGTGCGGAGGGCCTCTATGGCTACACCTTC.

The chain recombines TRBV19 with TRBJ1-6, with D unresolved. The V and J ends lost 5 bases and 10 bases respectively, with 15 bases between them. The CDR3 contains 14 residues. CDR1 is LNHDA, CDR2 SQIVND, per germline (reference sequence). The CDR3 coding sequence is TGTGCCAGTAGTTCCGGGGAGAGAGGATCACCCCTCCACTTT. Protein: CASSSGERGSPLHF.

The J gene is TRBJ2-1, the V gene TRBV7-9, with 10 nucleotides matching TRBD1. Losses at the gene ends were 1 base for V and 3 bases for J; bases not matched to a gene: 3. CDR3 length: 16 amino acids. Germline CDR1 is SEHNR and CDR2 is FQNEAQ (reference sequence). CDR3 coding DNA: TGTGCCAGCAGCTTAGGCCGGACAGGGGGCTACAATGAGCAGTTCTTC. This codes for CASSLGRTGGYNEQFF.

This clone was detected only once. The rearrangement uses TRBV7-3 and TRBJ2-2; tentative D call: TRBD2 (6 bases). CDR3 length equals 14 residues. The V and J ends lost 8 bases and 2 bases respectively, with 12 bases between them. CDR1 SGHTA and CDR2 FQGTGA come from the germline V gene. CDR3 in amino acids: CASRRGGNTGELFF. The CDR3 DNA sequence: TGTGCCAGCCGGAGGGGCGGAAACACCGGGGAGCTGTTTTTT.

V usage is TRBV29-1 and J usage is TRBJ1-1; 8 positions match TRBD1. Trimming cost V 7 bases and J 5 bases; bases outside gene matches: 9. The CDR3 extends over 13 amino acids. The V gene's germline CDR1 is SQVTM and CDR2 ANQGSEA. CDR3 sequence reads: CSASTGVGTEAFF. The CDR3 nucleotides read TGCAGCGCCTCGACAGGGGTAGGGACTGAAGCTTTCTTT.

This clone was counted once. The chain links TRBV4-1 to TRBJ2-1; tentative D call: TRBD1 (6 bases). This CDR3 has 11 amino acids. CDR1 and CDR2 from the germline V gene are MGHRA and YSYEKL. Trimming pared 5 bases from V and 9 bases from J, leaving 8 bases between. DNA for the CDR3: TGCGCCAGCAGCGCAGGGGCTGAGCAGTTCTTC. This gives the protein CASSAGAEQFF.